The present T cell receptor beta chain was sequenced within a study of regulatory T cells in long-lasting Graves disease. Study findings and constraints: Only peripheral blood was studied, not thyroid tissue.

Looked up from germline, CDR1 is MNHEY and CDR2 is SVGAGI. The CDR3 is made up of 14 amino acids. The ends lost 4 bases at V and 5 bases at J; junction bases unmatched: 7. This clonotype has ten or more counts. The antigen is not known. The TCR beta library used iRepertoire HTBI primers with Arm-PCR amplification of CDR3. TCRdb re-called the multiplex PCR reads through MiXCR, storing one row per CDR3 protein. The sample contains over 350,000 distinct CDR3 sequences, 14% of which appear only once. As to time point: newly diagnosed GD, antithyroid drugs for less than 3 months. From PBMCs, RNA was extracted and then used to make the TCR library. This sample was also put to use in a study of T cells in Graves' hyperthyroidism and ophthalmopathy.

This receptor was obtained from a woman in her forties or fifties with Graves disease. The input for sequencing was peripheral blood mononuclear cells (PBMCs), taken at new diagnosis, from a patient treated with antithyroid drugs. This rearrangement joins TRBV6-5 to TRBJ2-7, with 8 bases matching TRBD2. The DNA for the CDR3 is TGTGCCAGCAGTTCGAGCGGGAGTATCGACGAGCAGTACTTC. As protein: CASSSSGSIDEQYF.